This TCR beta chain stems from a study of identical twins. V was pared by 4 bases and J by 0 bases, with 4 bases of the junction left unmatched. This CDR3 is 16 amino acids long. The germline CDR1 and CDR2 sequences are SGHDN and FVKESK. Using its own MiXCR run on the 5' RACE reads, TCRdb lists one record per CDR3 protein. The table includes some 590,000 distinct CDR3 sequences, 9.5% to 10% detected once. This sample also belongs to another study, concerning yellow fever vaccine responses in identical twins.

The chain links TRBV14 to TRBJ2-2; 8 bases match TRBD2. The sample was PBMCs. This receptor was obtained from a woman aged 18-29 years in good health. DNA of the CDR3: TGTGCCAGCAGCCGCAGCGGGGGAGCGAACACCGGGGAGCTGTTTTTT. Translation: CASSRSGGANTGELFF.